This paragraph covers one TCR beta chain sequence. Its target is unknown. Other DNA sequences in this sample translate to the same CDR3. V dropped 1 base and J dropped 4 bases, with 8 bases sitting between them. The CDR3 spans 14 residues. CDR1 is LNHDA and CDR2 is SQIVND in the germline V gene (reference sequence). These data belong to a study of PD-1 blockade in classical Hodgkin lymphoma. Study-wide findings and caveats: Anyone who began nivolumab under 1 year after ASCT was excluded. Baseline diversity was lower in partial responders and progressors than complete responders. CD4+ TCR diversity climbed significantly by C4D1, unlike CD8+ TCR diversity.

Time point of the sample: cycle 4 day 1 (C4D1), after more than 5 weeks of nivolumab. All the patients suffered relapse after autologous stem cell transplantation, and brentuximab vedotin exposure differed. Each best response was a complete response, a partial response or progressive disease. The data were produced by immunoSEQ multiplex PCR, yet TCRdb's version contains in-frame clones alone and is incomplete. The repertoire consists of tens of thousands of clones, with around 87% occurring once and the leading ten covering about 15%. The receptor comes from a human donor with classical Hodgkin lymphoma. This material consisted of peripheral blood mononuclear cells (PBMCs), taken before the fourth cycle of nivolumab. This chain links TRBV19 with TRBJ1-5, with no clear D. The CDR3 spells CASSIVPLNQPQHF. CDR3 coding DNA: TGTGCCAGTAGTATAGTCCCCCTTAATCAGCCCCAGCATTTT.